This T cell receptor beta chain was sequenced for a study of T cell changes during pregnancy in multiple sclerosis. TCRdb's copy holds only in-frame clones and misses some; the assay was immunoSEQ multiplex PCR. The table shows around 69,000 clones, with approximately 92% occurring only once. The sequences come from peripheral blood, collected in the third trimester of pregnancy. The sequence was collected from a female donor with multiple sclerosis, enrolled in a pregnancy study.

In DNA form, the CDR3 reads TGTGCCAGTAGTATGGGGGGCACTGAAGCTTTCTTT. As protein: CASSMGGTEAFF. The chain uses TRBV19 and TRBJ1-1, with a tentative D call TRBD1 (5 bases). CDR3 length equals 12 residues. Trimming removed 3 bases from V and 4 bases from J, with 6 bases in between. Germline V lookup: CDR1 LNHDA, CDR2 SQIVND (reference sequence).